A selection of T cell receptor beta chains follows, all from one sample in a study of pediatric ulcerative colitis. Sequencing used immunoSEQ multiplex PCR; TCRdb keeps in-frame clones, though not all of them. The repertoire holds about 24,000 clones, with 70% to 75% as singletons. The sequenced sample was gut tissue. The receptor source for this set is a boy between 10 and 17 years old with severe ulcerative colitis. Both conserved end residues are part of each CDR3. D genes are given only for firm matches. Only part of the rows carry a size: once, few, many, or a class if the clone is expanded.

size	D	length	V	J	DNA	CDR3
NA	TRBD2	14	TRBV11-3	TRBJ2-1	TGTGCCAGCAGTTTTTCTGGGACTAGAGGGGAGCAGTTCTTC	CASSFSGTRGEQFF
NA	TRBD1	15	TRBV7-2	TRBJ2-3	TGTGCCAGCAGCTTAGGGGGACAGTACACAGATACGCAGTATTTT	CASSLGGQYTDTQYF
NA	TRBD2	18	TRBV5-4	TRBJ2-7	TGTGCCAGCAGCTTGGGGGGCCCGGCTAGCGGGAGGGTGTACGAGCAGTACTTC	CASSLGGPASGRVYEQYF
NA	NA	16	TRBV18	TRBJ2-2	TGTGCCAGCTCACCACCGAAGGGGGTGAGCACCGGGGAGCTGTTTTTT	CASSPPKGVSTGELFF
NA	NA	16	TRBV4-1	TRBJ2-7	TGCGCCAGCAGCCAAGGCCGGGGGACAGCTTCCTACGAGCAGTACTTC	CASSQGRGTASYEQYF
NA	NA	16	TRBV7-8	TRBJ1-4	TGTGCCAGCAGCTTAAGGGGAGTTCCAACTAATGAAAAACTGTTTTTT	CASSLRGVPTNEKLFF
NA	TRBD2	15	TRBV7-2	TRBJ2-7	TGTGCCAGCAGCTCAGAGGGACTACCTTCCTACGAGCAGTACTTC	CASSSEGLPSYEQYF
NA	NA	12	TRBV30	TRBJ2-1	TGTGCCTGGAACGGGGGCCACAATGAGCAGTTCTTC	CAWNGGHNEQFF
few	NA	12	TRBV12-5	TRBJ1-5	TGTGCTAGTGGACAGCAGGGAGAGTCCCAGCATTTT	CASGQQGESQHF
NA	NA	11	TRBV11-3	TRBJ2-1	TGTGCCAGCAGCTTGGTCAATGAGCAGTTCTTC	CASSLVNEQFF
NA	TRBD2	21	TRBV18	TRBJ2-1	TGTGCCAGCTCACCGCCTCGACTAGCGGGACCCCGTATAAGTTCCTACAATGAGCAGTTCTTC	CASSPPRLAGPRISSYNEQFF
NA	NA	14	TRBV6-6	TRBJ2-7	TGTGCCAGCAGTTACGGCGACAGTACCTACGAGCAGTACTTC	CASSYGDSTYEQYF
NA	TRBD1	14	TRBV7-2	TRBJ1-2	TGTGCCAGCAGCTTACGGGACAGGGGAAGTGGCTACACCTTC	CASSLRDRGSGYTF
NA	NA	17	TRBV5-1	TRBJ2-1	TGCGCCAGCAGCTTTGACGGCGCGGCCAGCTCCTACAATGAGCAGTTCTTC	CASSFDGAASSYNEQFF
NA	NA	15	TRBV7-2	TRBJ2-6	TGTGCCAGCAGCGTCCAGAGCTCTGGGGCCAACGTCCTGACTTTC	CASSVQSSGANVLTF
few	NA	13	TRBV14	TRBJ1-2	TGTGCCAGCAGCCAAGGGAACAACTATGGCTACACCTTC	CASSQGNNYGYTF
few	NA	16	TRBV6-5	TRBJ2-3	TGTGCCAGCAGTTATTTATCGACAACCCACACAGATACGCAGTATTTT	CASSYLSTTHTDTQYF
NA	NA	13	TRBV6-5	TRBJ2-5	TGTGCCAGCAGCCAGCCCTTAATGAAGACCCAGTACTTC	CASSQPLMKTQYF
NA	NA	15	TRBV11-2	TRBJ1-1	TGTGCCAGCAGCCCCGGGATCGGACGGGGCACTGAAGCTTTCTTT	CASSPGIGRGTEAFF
NA	TRBD2	15	TRBV7-9	TRBJ2-1	TGTGCCAGCAGTCCCGGGACTAGCGGGAGTAATGAGCAGTTCTTC	CASSPGTSGSNEQFF
NA	TRBD1	18	TRBV11-2	TRBJ1-1	TGTGCCAGCAGCGGCATGCCGGGACAGTACACCATGAACACTGAAGCTTTCTTT	CASSGMPGQYTMNTEAFF
once	NA	12	TRBV10-3	TRBJ1-3	TGTGCCATCATGAGCTCTGGAAACACCATATATTTT	CAIMSSGNTIYF
NA	NA	17	TRBV15	TRBJ1-2	TGTGCCACCAGCAGAGACTATGGGGGGTACGGGGCCTATGGCTACACCTTC	CATSRDYGGYGAYGYTF
once	NA	13	TRBV27	TRBJ1-4	TGTGCCAGCAGTCTAACGGGGTATGAAAAACTGTTTTTT	CASSLTGYEKLFF
NA	TRBD2	16	TRBV7-2	TRBJ2-3	TGTGCCAGCAGCTTAGCTCTAGCGGGATCCACAGATACGCAGTATTTT	CASSLALAGSTDTQYF
NA	NA	13	TRBV11-2	TRBJ2-5	TGTGCCAGCAGCTTAGGAGTCTTGGAGACCCAGTACTTC	CASSLGVLETQYF
NA	NA	12	TRBV7-2	TRBJ2-7	TGTGCCAGCAGCACCGACTACTACGAGCAGTACTTC	CASSTDYYEQYF
NA	NA	16	TRBV6-6	TRBJ2-7	TGTGCCAGCAGCCCAGGGGGGGGGCTCGGGGCCTACGAGCAGTACTTC	CASSPGGGLGAYEQYF
once	TRBD1	19	TRBV6-1	TRBJ1-3	TGTGCCAGCAGTGCGAGACCCGGGACAGATAATCACTCTGGAAACACCATATATTTT	CASSARPGTDNHSGNTIYF
NA	TRBD2	18	TRBV10-3	TRBJ2-3	TGTGCCATCGGGGACGGGACTAGCCCCTCCGGCGGCACAGATACGCAGTATTTT	CAIGDGTSPSGGTDTQYF
once	NA	11	TRBV6-5	TRBJ2-7	TGTGCCAGCAGTGCGAACAGGGAGCAGTACTTC	CASSANREQYF
NA	NA	17	TRBV12-2	TRBJ1-1	TGTGCAAGTCGCTACCCCTGGCGCCACGGGGGGAGGACTGAAGCTTTCTTT	CASRYPWRHGGRTEAFF
few	TRBD2	14	TRBV7-2	TRBJ2-1	TGTGCCAGCAGCTTAGAGGGACTACTTAATGAGCAGTTCTTC	CASSLEGLLNEQFF
NA	NA	12	TRBV5-6	TRBJ2-7	TGTGCCAGCAGCTTGGCCTGGGGTGAGCAGTACTTC	CASSLAWGEQYF
once	NA	15	TRBV7-2	TRBJ2-1	TGTGCCAGCAGACCGCGGGACCAAGCCTACAATGAGCAGTTCTTC	CASRPRDQAYNEQFF